The 14 T cell receptor beta chains presented below share a single source sample, sequenced in a study of Ad26.COV2.S vaccination and SARS-CoV-2 variants. Sequenced by immunoSEQ multiplex PCR; TCRdb stores in-frame clones only, minus some. The sample consists of about 180,000 clones, around nine tenths of them appearing once. The sample consisted of peripheral blood, taken after recovery from COVID-19. These receptors were collected from a human donor who had recovered from COVID-19.

The CDR3 here is CASSRTGNTEAFF. DNA for the CDR3: TGTGCCAGCAGCCGGACGGGGAACACTGAAGCTTTCTTT. The chain combines TRBV7-6 with TRBJ1-1, with D uncertain. In germline, CDR1 is SGHVS, CDR2 FNYEAQ. The CDR3 consists of 13 residues. V was clipped by 5 bases and J by 1 base, with 8 bases between them.

The V gene is TRBV2, the J gene TRBJ2-3; either TRBD1 or TRBD2 may supply D (6 bases each). The V gene lost 0 bases and the J gene lost 0 bases, with 13 bases spanning the gap. This CDR3 spans 17 amino acids. The V gene's germline CDR1 is SNHLY and CDR2 FYNNEI. In DNA form, the CDR3 reads TGTGCCAGCAGTGAAGCGCTTTGGGGGGCTAGCACAGATACGCAGTATTTT. Protein sequence: CASSEALWGASTDTQYF.

J is TRBJ2-3 and V is TRBV7-3; a possible D gene is TRBD2 (6 bases). Germline V gene data show CDR1 as SGHTA and CDR2 as FQGTGA. The CDR3 runs 14 residues. The V and J ends lost 3 bases and 4 bases respectively, with 11 bases between them. CDR3 sequence reads: CASSLGTRADTQYF. The CDR3 nucleotides are TGTGCCAGCAGCTTGGGGACTCGGGCAGATACGCAGTATTTT.

V is TRBV5-1 and J is TRBJ2-2, with D tentatively TRBD1 or TRBD2 (6 bases each). The ends were cut back, 3 bases at V and 6 bases at J, with 12 bases in the middle. Germline V lookup: CDR1 SGHRS, CDR2 YFSETQ. The length of the CDR3 is 14 residues. The chain's CDR3 is CASSSSGAAGELFF. CDR3 nucleotides: TGCGCCAGCAGCTCCTCGGGGGCAGCCGGGGAGCTGTTTTTT.

V is TRBV2 and J is TRBJ2-1, with TRBD2 matching 7 bases. Germline V lookup: CDR1 SNHLY, CDR2 FYNNEI. The CDR3 is 15 residues long. V lost 4 bases and J lost 3; bases outside the gene matches: 6. The CDR3 loop is CASSGLAEIYNEQFF. The DNA of the CDR3 is TGTGCCAGCAGTGGCCTAGCGGAAATCTACAATGAGCAGTTCTTC.

This chain connects TRBV7-8 to TRBJ1-5; TRBD1 matches at 7 bases. CDR1 SGHVS and CDR2 FQNEAQ come from the germline V gene. With V trimmed by 7 bases and J by 7 bases, 10 bases remained unmatched. This CDR3 is built from 14 residues. CDR3 nucleotides: TGTGCCAGCACCCAAGAAGGGGGCGGCCAGCCCCAGCATTTT. This codes for CASTQEGGGQPQHF.

This clone occurred once. The CDR3 DNA reads as TGTGCCAGCACCATAAGAGGAGGCAGGGGAGGCCCTAACTATGGCTACACCTTC. This gives the protein CASTIRGGRGGPNYGYTF. V and J are TRBV9 and TRBJ1-2; the D gene is possibly TRBD1 (6 bases). Per germline, CDR1 SGDLS and CDR2 YYNGEE. V lost 6 bases and J lost 0, with 24 bases in between. The CDR3 has 18 amino acids.

The gene calls are TRBV7-8 and TRBJ2-1, with 9 bases fitting TRBD2. The CDR3 totals 15 residues. J lost 3 bases, V lost 7 bases, and 7 bases had no gene match. CDR1 and CDR2 from the germline V gene are SGHVS and FQNEAQ. Here the CDR3 DNA reads TGTGCCAGCACCCTTAGCGGGAGAGACTACAATGAGCAGTTCTTC. Protein product: CASTLSGRDYNEQFF.

The chain couples TRBV12-3 or TRBV12-4 to TRBJ1-4; D might be TRBD1 (5 bases). The V gene lost 5 bases and the J gene lost 7 bases, with 8 bases spanning the gap. The CDR3 has 12 residues. CDR3 in amino acids: CASSGGSEKLFF. CDR3 coding DNA: TGTGCCAGCAGTGGGGGGAGTGAAAAACTGTTTTTT.

This rearrangement joins TRBV20-1 to TRBJ2-7, with D unclear. V gave up 2 bases and J gave up 0 bases, with 2 bases separating them. There are 11 residues in the CDR3. Germline loops: CDR1 DFQATT, CDR2 SNEGSKA (reference sequence). CDR3 nucleotide sequence: TGCAGTGCTAGATTCTCCTACGAGCAGTACTTC. Its protein product is CSARFSYEQYF.

The chain joins TRBV2 to TRBJ1-2; D is unclear. Deletions cut 4 bases from V and 8 bases from J, with 14 bases between. Per germline, CDR1 SNHLY and CDR2 FYNNEI. The CDR3 consists of 13 residues. This CDR3 reads CASSVRDMRGYTF. CDR3 DNA sequence: TGTGCCAGCAGTGTACGAGACATGAGGGGCTACACCTTC.

The chain uses TRBV5-1 and TRBJ2-3, with D possibly matching TRBD2 (5 bases). The CDR3 spans 16 residues. Trimming cost V 3 bases and J 3 bases, with 17 bases left between them. Germline assignment: CDR1 SGHRS and CDR2 YFSETQ. The CDR3 coding sequence is TGCGCCAGCAGCTCCTCCCCGAGGGCTGGTACAGATACGCAGTATTTT. Translated: CASSSSPRAGTDTQYF.

The rearrangement joins TRBV4-1 to TRBJ2-3, with 7 bases that match TRBD2. Trimming cost V 4 bases and J 1 base; bases outside gene matches: 8. CDR3 size: 16 residues. The germline gives CDR1 MGHRA, CDR2 YSYEKL. The CDR3 sequence: CASSPVSGFRTDTQYF. DNA of the CDR3: TGCGCCAGCAGCCCCGTTAGCGGGTTCCGCACAGATACGCAGTATTTT.

The rearrangement joins TRBV30 to TRBJ1-2; 7 bases agree with TRBD1. The CDR3 consists of 13 residues. Germline V gene sequence: CDR1 GTSNPN, CDR2 SVGIG (reference sequence). V was clipped by 4 bases and J by 4 bases; unmatched bases: 6. The CDR3 coding sequence is TGTGCCTGGATCCCAGGGGGTTTCTATGGCTACACCTTC. It yields the protein CAWIPGGFYGYTF. Based on the CDR3 plus reference TRBV30 and TRBJ1-2, the full variable domain is SQTIHQWPATLVQPVGSPLSLECTVEGTSNPNLYWYRQAAGRGLQLLFYSVGIGQISSEVPQNLSASRPQDRQFILSSKKLLLSDSGFYLCAWIPGGFYGYTFGSGTRLTVV.